This T cell receptor beta chain was sequenced during a study of graft-versus-host responses after intestinal transplantation. Turning to the study itself: In this cohort, recipients had multivisceral, liver-intestinal, or isolated intestinal transplants. Each patient got anti-thymocyte globulin induction, then tacrolimus and steroids for approximately three years.

Assay used: immunoSEQ multiplex PCR; TCRdb lists only in-frame clones, some missing. The sample carries about 99,000 clones, roughly nine tenths recorded once. As concerns this clone: Its cognate antigen is unknown.

Study results and caveats: Early post-transplant falls in HvG clones accompanied the peak levels of circulating GvH clones. Patients with graft-donor T cell macrochimerism had high graft-versus-host to host-versus-graft clonal ratios in allografts.

The germline CDR1 and CDR2 sequences are MGHRA and YSYEKL. CDR3 length: 16 residues. V trimming: 4 bases; J trimming: 0 bases; junction bases outside the gene matches: 6. This chain uses TRBV4-1 with TRBJ2-7, with 10 bases aligning to TRBD2. The sequence came from a human donor who received an intestinal transplant. Sequences were derived from unstimulated CD4+ T cells sorted from spleen or lymph node cells, sampled before intestinal transplant. CDR3 residues: CASSLGAGGSSYEQYF. The CDR3 DNA is TGCGCCAGCAGCCTAGGAGCGGGAGGGAGCTCCTACGAGCAGTACTTC.